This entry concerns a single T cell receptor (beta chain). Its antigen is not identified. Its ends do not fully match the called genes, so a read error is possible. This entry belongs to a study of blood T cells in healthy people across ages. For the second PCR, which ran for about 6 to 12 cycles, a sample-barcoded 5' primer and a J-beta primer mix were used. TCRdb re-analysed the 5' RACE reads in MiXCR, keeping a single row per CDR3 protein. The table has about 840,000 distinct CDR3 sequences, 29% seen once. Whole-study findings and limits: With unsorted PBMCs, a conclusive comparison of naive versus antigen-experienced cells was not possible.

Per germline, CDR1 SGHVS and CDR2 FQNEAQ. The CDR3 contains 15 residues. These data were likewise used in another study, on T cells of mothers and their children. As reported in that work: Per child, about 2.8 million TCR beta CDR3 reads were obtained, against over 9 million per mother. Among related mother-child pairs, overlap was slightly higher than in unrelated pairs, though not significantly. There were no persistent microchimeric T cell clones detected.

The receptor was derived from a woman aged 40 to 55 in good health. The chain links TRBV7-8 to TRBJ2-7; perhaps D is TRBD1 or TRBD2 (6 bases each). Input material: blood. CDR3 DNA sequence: TGTGTCAGCAGCTTAGCGTGGCTGGGGGGCCGCGAGCAGTACTTC. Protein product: CVSSLAWLGGREQYF.